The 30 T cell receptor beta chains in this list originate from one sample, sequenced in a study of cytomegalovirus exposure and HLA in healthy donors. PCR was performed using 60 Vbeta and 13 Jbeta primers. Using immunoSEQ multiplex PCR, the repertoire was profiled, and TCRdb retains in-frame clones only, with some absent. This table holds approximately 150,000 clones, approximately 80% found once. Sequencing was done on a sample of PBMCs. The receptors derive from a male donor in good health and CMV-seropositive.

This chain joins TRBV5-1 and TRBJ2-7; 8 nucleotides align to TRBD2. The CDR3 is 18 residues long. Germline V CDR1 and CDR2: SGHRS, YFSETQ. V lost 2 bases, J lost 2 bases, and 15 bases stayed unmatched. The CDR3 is CASSLPRGGGGSTYEQYF. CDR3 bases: TGCGCCAGCAGCTTACCTCGGGGCGGCGGGGGGTCAACCTACGAGCAGTACTTC.

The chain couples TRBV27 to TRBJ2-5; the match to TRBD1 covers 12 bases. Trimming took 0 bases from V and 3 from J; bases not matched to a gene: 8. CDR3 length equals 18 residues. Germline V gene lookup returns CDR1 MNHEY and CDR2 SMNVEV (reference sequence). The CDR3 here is CASSLSGQGALTEETQYF. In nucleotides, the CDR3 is TGTGCCAGCAGTTTATCGGGACAGGGGGCGCTGACCGAAGAGACCCAGTACTTC.

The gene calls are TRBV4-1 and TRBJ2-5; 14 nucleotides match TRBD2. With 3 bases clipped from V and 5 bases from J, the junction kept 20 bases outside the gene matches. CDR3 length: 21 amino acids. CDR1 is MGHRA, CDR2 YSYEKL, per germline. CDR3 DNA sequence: TGCGCCAGCAGCCAGGCGCCACCCGTTCCGGGACTAGCGGGGGTGGTGGAGACCCAGTACTTC. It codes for CASSQAPPVPGLAGVVETQYF.

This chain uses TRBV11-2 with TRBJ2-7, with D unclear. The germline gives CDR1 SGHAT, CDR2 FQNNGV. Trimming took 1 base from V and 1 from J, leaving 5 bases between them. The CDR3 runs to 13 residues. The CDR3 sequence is CASSLAGSYEQYF. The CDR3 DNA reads TGTGCCAGCAGCTTAGCGGGTTCCTACGAGCAGTACTTC.

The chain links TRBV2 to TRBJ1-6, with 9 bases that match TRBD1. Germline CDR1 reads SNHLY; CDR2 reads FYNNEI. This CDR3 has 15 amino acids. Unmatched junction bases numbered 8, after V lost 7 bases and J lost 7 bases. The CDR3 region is CASIERQGVNSPLHF. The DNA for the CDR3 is TGTGCCAGCATAGAGCGACAGGGGGTCAATTCACCCCTCCACTTT. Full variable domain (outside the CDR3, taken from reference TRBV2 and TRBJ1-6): EPEVTQTPSHQVTQMGQEVILRCVPISNHLYFYWYRQILGQKVEFLVSFYNNEISEKSEIFDDQFSVERPDGSNFTLKIRSTKLEDSAMYFCASIERQGVNSPLHFGNGTRLTVT.

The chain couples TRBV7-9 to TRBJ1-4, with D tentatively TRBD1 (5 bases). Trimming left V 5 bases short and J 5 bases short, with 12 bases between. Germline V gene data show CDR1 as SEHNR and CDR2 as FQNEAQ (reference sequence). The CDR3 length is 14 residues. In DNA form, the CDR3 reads TGTGCCAGCAGCGGGCACAGGCAGAATGAAAAACTGTTTTTT. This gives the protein CASSGHRQNEKLFF.

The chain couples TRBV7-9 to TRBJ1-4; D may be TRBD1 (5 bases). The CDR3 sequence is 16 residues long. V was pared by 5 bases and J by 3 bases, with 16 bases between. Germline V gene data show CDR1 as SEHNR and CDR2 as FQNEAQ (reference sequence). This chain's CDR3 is CASSISGGQANEKLFF. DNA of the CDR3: TGTGCCAGCAGCATATCTGGTGGACAAGCTAATGAAAAACTGTTTTTT.

Here the CDR3 DNA reads TGTGCCAGCAGTGACCTCGAGGGTACAGATACGCAGTATTTT. Its protein is CASSDLEGTDTQYF. V gene TRBV6-6 combines with J gene TRBJ2-3, with D maybe TRBD2 (5 bases). V was clipped by 5 bases and J by 3 bases, with 12 bases between them. This CDR3 comprises 14 residues. Germline V lookup: CDR1 MNHNY, CDR2 SVGAGI (reference sequence).

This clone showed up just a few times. The CDR3 region is CASSFHQEQFF. The CDR3 region has the DNA TGTGCCAGCAGTTTCCACCAGGAGCAGTTCTTC. The genes are TRBV27 and TRBJ2-1; D call uncertain. The germline gives CDR1 MNHEY, CDR2 SMNVEV (reference sequence). This CDR3 has 11 residues. Trimming left V 3 bases short and J 10 bases short, with 7 bases between.

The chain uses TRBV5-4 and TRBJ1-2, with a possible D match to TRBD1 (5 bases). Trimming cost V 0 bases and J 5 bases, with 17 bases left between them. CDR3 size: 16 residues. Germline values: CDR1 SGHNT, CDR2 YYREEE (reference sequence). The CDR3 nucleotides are TGTGCCAGCAGCTTGGATCCGGGGGTAGTAGGTTATGGCTACACCTTC. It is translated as CASSLDPGVVGYGYTF.

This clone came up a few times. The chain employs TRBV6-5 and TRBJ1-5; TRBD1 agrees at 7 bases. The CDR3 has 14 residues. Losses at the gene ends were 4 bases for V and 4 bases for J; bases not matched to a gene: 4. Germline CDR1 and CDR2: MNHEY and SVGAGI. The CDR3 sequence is CASSSGQTNQPQHF. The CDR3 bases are TGTGCCAGCAGTTCGGGACAGACTAATCAGCCCCAGCATTTT.

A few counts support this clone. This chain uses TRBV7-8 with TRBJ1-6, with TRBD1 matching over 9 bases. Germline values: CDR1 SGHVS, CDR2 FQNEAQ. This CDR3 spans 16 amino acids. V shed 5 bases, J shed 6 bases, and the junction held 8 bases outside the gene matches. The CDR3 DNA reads TGTGCCAGCAGCCCTACAGGGGGCAGGGGTAATTCACCCCTCCACTTT. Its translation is CASSPTGGRGNSPLHF.

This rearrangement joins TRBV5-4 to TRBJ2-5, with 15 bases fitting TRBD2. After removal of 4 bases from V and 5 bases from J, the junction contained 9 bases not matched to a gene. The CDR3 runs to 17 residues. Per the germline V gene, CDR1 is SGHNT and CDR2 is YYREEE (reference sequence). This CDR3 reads CASSIGTSGGMLETQYF. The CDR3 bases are TGTGCCAGCAGCATTGGGACTAGCGGGGGGATGTTGGAGACCCAGTACTTC.

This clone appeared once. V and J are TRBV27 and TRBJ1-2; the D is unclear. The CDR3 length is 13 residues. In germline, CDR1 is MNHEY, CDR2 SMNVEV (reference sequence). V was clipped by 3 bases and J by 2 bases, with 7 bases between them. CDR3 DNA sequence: TGTGCCAGCAGTTTCTCCGGGAACTATGGCTACACCTTC. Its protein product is CASSFSGNYGYTF.

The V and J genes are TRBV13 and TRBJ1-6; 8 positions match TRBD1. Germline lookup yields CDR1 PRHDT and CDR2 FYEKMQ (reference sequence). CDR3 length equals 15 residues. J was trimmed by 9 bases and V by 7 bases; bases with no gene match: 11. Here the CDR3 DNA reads TGTGCCAGCACTCTCCACCAGGGGGCGGGTTCACCCCTCCACTTT. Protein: CASTLHQGAGSPLHF.

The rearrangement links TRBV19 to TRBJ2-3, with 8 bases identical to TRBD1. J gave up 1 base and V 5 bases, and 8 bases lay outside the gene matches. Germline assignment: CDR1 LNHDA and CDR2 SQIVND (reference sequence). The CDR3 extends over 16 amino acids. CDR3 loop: CASSPRGRGRTDTQYF. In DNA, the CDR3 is TGTGCCAGTAGTCCACGGGGCAGGGGGCGCACAGATACGCAGTATTTT.

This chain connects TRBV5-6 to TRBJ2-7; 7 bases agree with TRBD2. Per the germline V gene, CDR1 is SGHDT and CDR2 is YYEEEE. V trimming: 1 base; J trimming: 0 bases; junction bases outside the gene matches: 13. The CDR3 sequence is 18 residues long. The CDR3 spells CASSLPGGKHIPSYEQYF. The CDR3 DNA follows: TGTGCCAGCAGCTTGCCGGGAGGAAAGCACATACCCTCCTACGAGCAGTACTTC.

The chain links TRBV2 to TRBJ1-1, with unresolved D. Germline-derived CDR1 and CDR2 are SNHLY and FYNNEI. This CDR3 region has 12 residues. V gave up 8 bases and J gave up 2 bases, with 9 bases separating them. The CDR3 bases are TGTGCCAGCCAGTCAGGAAACACTGAAGCTTTCTTT. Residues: CASQSGNTEAFF.

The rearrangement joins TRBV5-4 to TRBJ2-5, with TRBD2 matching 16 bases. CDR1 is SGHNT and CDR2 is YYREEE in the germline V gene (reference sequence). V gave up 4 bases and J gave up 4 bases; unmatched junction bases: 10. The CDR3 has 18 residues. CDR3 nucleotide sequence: TGTGCCAGCAGCGCCGGACCCGGGACTAGCGGGGGGGTAGAGACCCAGTACTTC. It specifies CASSAGPGTSGGVETQYF.

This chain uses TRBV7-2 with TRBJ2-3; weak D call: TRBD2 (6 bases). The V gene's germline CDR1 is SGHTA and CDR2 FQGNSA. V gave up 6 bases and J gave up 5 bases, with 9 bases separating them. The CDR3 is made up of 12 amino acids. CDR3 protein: CASSISGDTQYF. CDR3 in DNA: TGTGCCAGCAGTATTAGCGGAGATACGCAGTATTTT.

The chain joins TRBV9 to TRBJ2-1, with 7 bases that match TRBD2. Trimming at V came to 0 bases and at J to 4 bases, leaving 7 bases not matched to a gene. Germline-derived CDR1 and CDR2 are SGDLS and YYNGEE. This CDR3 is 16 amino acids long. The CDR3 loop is CASSVAMRGSYNEQFF. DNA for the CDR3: TGTGCCAGCAGCGTAGCTATGCGGGGGAGTTACAATGAGCAGTTCTTC.

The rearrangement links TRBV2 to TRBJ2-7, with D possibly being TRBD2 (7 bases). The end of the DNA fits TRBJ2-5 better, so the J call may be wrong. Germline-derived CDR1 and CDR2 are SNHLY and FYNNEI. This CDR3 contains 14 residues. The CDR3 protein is CASSRGGGAETQYF. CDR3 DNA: TGTGCCAGCAGCCGTGGAGGGGGGGCCGAGACCCAGTACTTC.

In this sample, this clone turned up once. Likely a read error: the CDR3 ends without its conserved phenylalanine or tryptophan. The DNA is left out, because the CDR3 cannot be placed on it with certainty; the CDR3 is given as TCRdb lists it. The chain's CDR3 is CAWSVGPGMSL. This sequence joins TRBV30 and TRBJ2-7; the D call in the table, TRBD1, was not verified against the DNA. The CDR3 is made up of 11 amino acids, end residues included. Germline V gene sequence: CDR1 GTSNPN, CDR2 SVGIG (reference sequence).

Here the CDR3 reads CAIGTGGEQYF. CDR3 bases: TGTGCCATCGGGACGGGGGGGGAGCAGTACTTC. This chain joins TRBV10-3 and TRBJ2-7; 8 bases line up with TRBD2. The CDR3 consists of 11 residues. Germline V gene sequence: CDR1 ENHRY, CDR2 SYGVKD. V trimming: 8 bases; J trimming: 7 bases; junction bases outside the gene matches: 4.

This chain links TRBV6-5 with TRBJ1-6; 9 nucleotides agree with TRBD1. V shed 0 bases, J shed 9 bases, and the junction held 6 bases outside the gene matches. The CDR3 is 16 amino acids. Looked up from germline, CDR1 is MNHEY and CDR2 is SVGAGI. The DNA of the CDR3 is TGTGCCAGCAGTTACTCCCGGGACAGGGCATTTTCACCCCTCCACTTT. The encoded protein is CASSYSRDRAFSPLHF.

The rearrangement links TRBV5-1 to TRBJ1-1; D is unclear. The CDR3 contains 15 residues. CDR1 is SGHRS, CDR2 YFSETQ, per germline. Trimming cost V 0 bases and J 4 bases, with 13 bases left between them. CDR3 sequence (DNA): TGCGCCAGCAGCTTGGTACCGCCGCCGGGCACTGAAGCTTTCTTT. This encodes CASSLVPPPGTEAFF.

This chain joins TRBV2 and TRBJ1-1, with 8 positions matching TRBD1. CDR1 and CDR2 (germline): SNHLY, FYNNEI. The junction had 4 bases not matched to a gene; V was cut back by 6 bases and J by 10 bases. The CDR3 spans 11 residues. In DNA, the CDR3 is TGTGCCAGCAGAGAGGACAGGGTAGCTTTCTTT. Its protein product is CASREDRVAFF. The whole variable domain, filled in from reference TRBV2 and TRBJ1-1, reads EPEVTQTPSHQVTQMGQEVILRCVPISNHLYFYWYRQILGQKVEFLVSFYNNEISEKSEIFDDQFSVERPDGSNFTLKIRSTKLEDSAMYFCASREDRVAFFGQGTRLTVV.

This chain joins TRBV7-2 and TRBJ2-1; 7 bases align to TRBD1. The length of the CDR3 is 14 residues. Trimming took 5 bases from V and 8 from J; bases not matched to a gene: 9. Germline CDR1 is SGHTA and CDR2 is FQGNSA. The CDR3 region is CASSPQVGTDEQFF. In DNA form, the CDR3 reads TGTGCCAGCAGCCCGCAAGTGGGGACAGATGAGCAGTTCTTC.

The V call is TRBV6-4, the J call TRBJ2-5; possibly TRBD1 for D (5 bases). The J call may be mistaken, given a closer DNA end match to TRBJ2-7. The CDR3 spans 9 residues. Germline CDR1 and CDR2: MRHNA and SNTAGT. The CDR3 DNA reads TGTGCCACTCAGGGCGAGCAGTACTTC. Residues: CATQGEQYF.

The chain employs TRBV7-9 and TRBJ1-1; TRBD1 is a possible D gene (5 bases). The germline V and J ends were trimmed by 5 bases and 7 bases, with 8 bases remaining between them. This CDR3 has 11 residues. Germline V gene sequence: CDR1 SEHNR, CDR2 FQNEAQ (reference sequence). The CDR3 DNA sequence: TGTGCCAGCAGCCCGACAGTTGAAGCTTTCTTT. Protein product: CASSPTVEAFF. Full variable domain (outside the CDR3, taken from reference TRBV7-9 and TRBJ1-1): DTGVSQNPRHKITKRGQNVTFRCDPISEHNRLYWYRQTLGQGPEFLTYFQNEAQLEKSRLLSDRFSAERPKGSFSTLEIQRTEQGDSAMYLCASSPTVEAFFGQGTRLTVV.